A single T cell receptor (beta chain) is shown here with its context. Its target is not known. The sample comes from a study of identical twins. Study-wide results and caveats: The more abundant beta clonotypes in cord blood had fewer insertions, and memory repertoires did not show this. These conclusions were based on statistical analysis (cross-sectional, not following the same donors).

Trimming cost V 0 bases and J 5 bases, with 7 bases left between them. Germline values: CDR1 LGHNA, CDR2 YSLEER. This CDR3 has 13 amino acids. Using its own MiXCR run on the 5' RACE reads, TCRdb lists one record per CDR3 protein. The sample gives about 480,000 distinct CDR3 sequences, 12% to 15% of which show up once; 0.5% to 0.65% is in the top ten. These data also featured in a second study, about yellow fever vaccine responses in identical twins.

The clonotype originates from a woman aged 18 to 35 in good health. Sequencing was performed on CD4+ T cells sorted from blood. J is TRBJ2-5 and V is TRBV4-3, with no clear D. The CDR3 sequence: CASSQETWETQYF. CDR3 coding DNA: TGCGCCAGCAGCCAAGAGACGTGGGAGACCCAGTACTTC.